The clone carrying this T cell receptor (beta chain) was picked up a small number of times. No antigen is known for it. The sample comes from a study of T-cell memory formation after mild COVID-19. Overall study findings and caveats: CD4+ contracting clones were found mainly in CM and EM, and CD8+ ones in EMRA.

TCRdb re-derived calls from the 5' RACE reads in MiXCR, one entry per CDR3 protein. The sample lists 100,000 to 120,000 distinct CDR3 sequences, roughly a sixth occurring once. Sequenced input: PBMCs or a T cell subset sorted from them (not recorded which). This sequence originates from a man aged 18 to 35 who had mild COVID-19 (a few samples of this study predate the infection). Cell type and time point are not known.

The CDR3: CASSSHRAVNTEAFF. The CDR3 DNA follows: TGTGCCAGCAGTTCACACAGGGCAGTGAACACTGAAGCTTTCTTT. This rearrangement joins TRBV12-3 or TRBV12-4 to TRBJ1-1; possible D gene TRBD1, 6 bases. V lost 4 bases and J 0 bases, leaving 12 bases between the germline ends. The CDR3 contains 15 residues.